This is a list of T cell receptor beta chains from one sample in a study of a mutant IDH1 vaccine in newly diagnosed glioma. The data were produced by immunoSEQ multiplex PCR, yet TCRdb's version contains in-frame clones alone and is incomplete. Here the sample spans roughly 32,000 clones, roughly 80% being singletons. The antigens these receptors bind are not known. Sequences were derived from PBMCs, sampled from a glioma patient whose treatment included an IDH1 peptide vaccine. These receptors originate from a woman in her 30s with glioma. Some clones in this sample may be carry-over from other donors' samples. The conserved cysteine and the conserved F or W are not part of the CDR3 here. Expanded clones are given a class, and other clones once, few, many or no size at all.

V: TRBV30; size: NA; J: TRBJ1-3; CDR3: AWSDGRGNTIY
V: TRBV4-2; size: once; J: TRBJ2-1; CDR3: ASSFGMAGSSYNEQF
V: TRBV5-1; size: NA; J: TRBJ2-5; CDR3: ASSLRTSGETQY
V: TRBV6-1; size: NA; J: TRBJ1-1; CDR3: ASTSGQTMNTEAF
V: TRBV7-9; size: NA; J: TRBJ2-5; CDR3: ASSLAPGRRTQY
V: TRBV19; size: NA; J: TRBJ1-5; CDR3: ASSISGHQPQH
V: TRBV7-9; size: NA; J: TRBJ1-2; CDR3: ASSSQGANYGYT
V: TRBV10-3; size: NA; J: TRBJ2-7; CDR3: AISESRGDEQY
V: TRBV29-1; size: NA; J: TRBJ1-2; CDR3: SVRTGNYGYT
V: TRBV7-9; size: few; J: TRBJ1-4; CDR3: ASSSLGEKLF
V: TRBV5-6; size: NA; J: TRBJ2-2; CDR3: ASSLVGGANTGELF
V: TRBV10-3; size: NA; J: TRBJ2-7; CDR3: AISDSTYEQY
V: TRBV29-1; size: few; J: TRBJ1-1; CDR3: SANEVNTEAF
V: TRBV5-6; size: NA; J: TRBJ1-1; CDR3: ASSRTDSNTEAF
V: TRBV5-1; size: NA; J: TRBJ1-2; CDR3: ASSLRTANYGYT
V: TRBV6-6; size: NA; J: TRBJ1-5; CDR3: ASSYRQESNQPQH
V: TRBV5-1; size: NA; J: TRBJ2-5; CDR3: ASSFTIPGQLQETQY
V: TRBV5-4; size: NA; J: TRBJ1-4; CDR3: ASSSGQTNEKLF
V: TRBV5-8; size: few; J: TRBJ1-2; CDR3: ASGDGFYGYT
V: TRBV19; size: few; J: TRBJ1-2; CDR3: ASSIRRGNHT
V: TRBV7-3; size: NA; J: TRBJ2-3; CDR3: ASSLLGSRADTQY
V: TRBV27; size: NA; J: TRBJ1-5; CDR3: ASRDQGDLSNQPQH
V: TRBV27; size: NA; J: TRBJ1-4; CDR3: ASSLKGWSATNEKLF
V: TRBV29-1; size: NA; J: TRBJ2-1; CDR3: SVEAGQVGIDEQF
V: TRBV7-6; size: NA; J: TRBJ2-5; CDR3: ASSSRGTQY
V: TRBV5-1; size: NA; J: TRBJ1-1; CDR3: ASSLAYGNTEAF